This passage covers 28 T cell receptor beta chains from one sample sequenced in a study of T cell repertoires in cytomegalovirus infection. TCRdb called the reads again in MiXCR, with one record for every CDR3 protein. The table includes under 350,000 distinct CDR3 sequences, roughly 9.5% detected once. Sequenced material: PBMCs. The receptors here all came from a human donor in good health (CMV status not recorded). Some clones in this sample may be carry-over from other donors' samples.

V is TRBV20-1 and J is TRBJ2-7, with D perhaps TRBD1 or TRBD2 (5 bases each). Germline V gene lookup returns CDR1 DFQATT and CDR2 SNEGSKA (reference sequence). The CDR3 extends over 14 amino acids. The V end was cut by 1 base, the J end by 3 bases, with 13 bases between. The CDR3 DNA reads TGCAGTGCTAGAGCGGGACGGTTGATCTACGAGCAGTACTTC. Translating it yields CSARAGRLIYEQYF.

This clonotype came up a few times. The chain employs TRBV27 and TRBJ1-5; 7 positions match TRBD1. CDR1 is MNHEY, CDR2 SMNVEV, per germline (reference sequence). Trimming removed 8 bases from V and 7 bases from J; junction bases left unmatched: 8. This CDR3 is 13 amino acids long. The CDR3 protein is CASGDSNVQPQHF. DNA of the CDR3: TGTGCCAGCGGGGACAGTAATGTCCAGCCCCAGCATTTT.

The chain joins TRBV20-1 to TRBJ1-2; D remains unclear. Germline CDR1 is DFQATT and CDR2 is SNEGSKA (reference sequence). With 3 bases removed from V and 7 bases from J, the gap between germline ends came to 21 bases. The CDR3 contains 15 residues. The CDR3 DNA reads TGCAGTGCTAGTATGCGTGGATTGGGCGGGAGTGGCTACACCTTC. As protein: CSASMRGLGGSGYTF.

This clonotype was seen many times. At one boundary the junction diverges from the germline segment, which might be a read error. The CDR3 sequence is CASRIRGTGGLEKLFF. In nucleotides, the CDR3 is TGCGCCAGCAGAATTCGCGGGACAGGGGGCCTTGAAAAACTGTTTTTT. The chain is built from TRBV13 and TRBJ1-4, with 12 bases lining up with TRBD1. The CDR3 is 16 residues long. Per germline, CDR1 PRHDT and CDR2 FYEKMQ (reference sequence).

There are many counts of this clonotype. The rearrangement joins TRBV7-2 to TRBJ2-5; 15 nucleotides line up with TRBD2. Trimming took 5 bases from V and 3 from J; bases not matched to a gene: 10. The V gene's germline CDR1 is SGHTA and CDR2 FQGNSA. The CDR3 loop spans 18 amino acids. The CDR3 reads CASSPRGTSGRPKETQYF. CDR3 coding DNA: TGTGCCAGCAGCCCTAGGGGGACTAGCGGGAGGCCCAAAGAGACCCAGTACTTC.

This clonotype was observed a handful of times. This chain links TRBV6-5 with TRBJ1-1; 7 bases fit TRBD1. V lost 6 bases to trimming and J lost 1 base; unmatched junction nucleotides: 5. The CDR3 covers 14 residues. CDR1 and CDR2 from the germline V gene are MNHEY and SVGAGI. The CDR3: CASRWTGQNTEAFF. The CDR3, as DNA: TGTGCCAGCAGGTGGACAGGCCAGAACACTGAAGCTTTCTTT.

The genes are TRBV6-6 and TRBJ2-2; D may be TRBD1 (6 bases). V was pared by 0 bases and J by 1 base, with 9 bases between. Germline loops: CDR1 MNHNY, CDR2 SVGAGI (reference sequence). CDR3 length: 16 amino acids. The CDR3 coding sequence is TGTGCCAGCAGTTACTCGTGGGGGCTGAACACCGGGGAGCTGTTTTTT. This encodes CASSYSWGLNTGELFF.

This clonotype was seen many times. The chain combines TRBV6-1 with TRBJ1-1, with 9 bases that match TRBD1. J was trimmed by 5 bases and V by 5 bases; bases with no gene match: 9. There are 15 residues in the CDR3. Germline CDR1 and CDR2: MNHNS and SASEGT. CDR3 in amino acids: CASSTDGQGKTEAFF. The CDR3 DNA reads TGTGCCAGCAGTACTGATGGACAGGGGAAGACTGAAGCTTTCTTT.

This clonotype was observed many times. The rearrangement links TRBV7-8 to TRBJ1-5, with D possibly TRBD1 on 5 matching bases. V was clipped by 2 bases and J by 0 bases, with 20 bases between them. Germline CDR1 reads SGHVS; CDR2 reads FQNEAQ. The CDR3 has 19 residues. The CDR3 protein is CASSLLEAAGGDSNQPQHF. The CDR3 DNA reads as TGTGCCAGCAGCTTACTAGAGGCGGCGGGGGGGGATAGCAATCAGCCCCAGCATTTT.

The genes are TRBV7-8 and TRBJ1-2; a weak D match, TRBD1 (6 bases). V lost 5 bases and J 5 bases, leaving 15 bases between the germline ends. The CDR3 has 14 residues. Germline lookup yields CDR1 SGHVS and CDR2 FQNEAQ. CDR3 protein: CASSLRDIAYGYTF. DNA for the CDR3: TGTGCCAGCAGCCTACGGGACATAGCATATGGCTACACCTTC.

The V call is TRBV7-6, the J call TRBJ2-5, with no clear D. CDR1 is SGHVS and CDR2 is FNYEAQ in the germline V gene. This CDR3 has 14 amino acids. V was clipped by 3 bases and J by 7 bases, with 15 bases between them. The CDR3 coding sequence is TGTGCCAGCAGCTTTTGGCGACCCCCGGGGACCCAGTACTTC. It specifies CASSFWRPPGTQYF.

Comments on this clonotype: One end of the junction is discordant with germline, which a read error may explain. The chain is built from TRBV7-9 and TRBJ2-1, with a weak D call TRBD1 (6 bases). The CDR3 is made up of 15 amino acids. CDR1 and CDR2 from the germline V gene are SEHNR and FQNEAQ (reference sequence). The DNA for the CDR3 is TGTGCCAGCAGCCATTCTAGATCGGACAGCGGAGTTTTTAGTTTC. It is translated as CASSHSRSDSGVFSF.

This clonotype was seen a handful of times. The gene calls are TRBV15 and TRBJ1-5, with D perhaps TRBD1 (5 bases). V lost 9 bases, J lost 1 base, and 10 bases lay in between. CDR1 is LNHNV and CDR2 is YYDKDF in the germline V gene (reference sequence). This CDR3 is built from 13 residues. CDR3 loop: CATTQESNQPQHF. The CDR3 DNA sequence: TGTGCCACGACACAGGAGAGCAATCAGCCCCAGCATTTT.

Remarks on this clonotype: Its ends do not fully match the called genes, so a read error is possible. This chain connects TRBV4-1 to TRBJ2-2; perhaps D is TRBD1 or TRBD2 (5 bases each). CDR3 length: 19 amino acids. Germline CDR1 reads MGHRA; CDR2 reads YSYEKL. DNA of the CDR3: TGTGCCAGCAGCCAAGACTTCCCGGGAAGGGTAGGGGTGGCCGGGGAGCTGTTTTTT. Protein product: CASSQDFPGRVGVAGELFF.

This clonotype was seen at least ten times. The CDR3 spells CASSSRLAGGGSSYNEQFF. The CDR3 DNA reads TGTGCCAGCAGTTCGCGACTAGCGGGAGGGGGAAGCTCCTACAATGAGCAGTTCTTC. This rearrangement joins TRBV12-3 or TRBV12-4 to TRBJ2-1, with TRBD2 identical over 14 bases. The CDR3 spans 19 residues. V lost 4 bases, J lost 0 bases, and 8 bases stayed unmatched.

This clonotype was seen many times. The genes are TRBV7-6 and TRBJ2-1, with TRBD2 matching 10 bases. The CDR3 has 15 amino acids. The V segment lost 5 bases and the J segment 6 bases; nucleotides outside the gene matches: 7. Germline V gene sequence: CDR1 SGHVS, CDR2 FNYEAQ. The CDR3 reads CASSPLAGASNEQFF. The CDR3 DNA follows: TGTGCCAGCAGCCCTCTAGCGGGAGCGTCCAATGAGCAGTTCTTC.

The chain is built from TRBV20-1 and TRBJ2-3; unclear D gene. Germline V gene lookup returns CDR1 DFQATT and CDR2 SNEGSKA (reference sequence). The CDR3 is made up of 11 amino acids. The V end was cut by 7 bases, the J end by 8 bases, with 13 bases between. The CDR3 sequence is CSGVLSGTQYF. The CDR3 region has the DNA TGCAGTGGAGTACTCTCTGGTACGCAGTATTTT.

This clonotype turned up a few times. The rearrangement uses TRBV27 and TRBJ2-1; 7 nucleotides match TRBD1. V gave up 6 bases and J gave up 6 bases; unmatched junction bases: 5. Germline V gene sequence: CDR1 MNHEY, CDR2 SMNVEV (reference sequence). The CDR3 has 13 amino acids. In nucleotides, the CDR3 is TGTGCCAGCAGGCTACAGGGGTTCAATGAGCAGTTCTTC. It is translated as CASRLQGFNEQFF.

In its sample, this clonotype was seen many times. V gene TRBV6-2 or TRBV6-3 combines with J gene TRBJ2-1; 11 positions agree with TRBD1. The CDR3 covers 19 residues. Germline V gene sequence: CDR1 MNHEY, CDR2 SVGEGT. Unmatched junction bases numbered 17, after V lost 2 bases and J lost 8 bases. CDR3 sequence: CASSYEDRGLRGIGHEQFF. In DNA, the CDR3 is TGTGCCAGCAGTTACGAGGACAGGGGGCTTAGGGGAATCGGGCATGAGCAGTTCTTC.

This chain uses TRBV7-3 with TRBJ2-7; D unclear. Trimming stripped 5 bases from V and 7 bases from J, with 9 bases between. CDR1 SGHTA and CDR2 FQGTGA come from the germline V gene. This CDR3 comprises 11 residues. The CDR3 DNA sequence: TGTGCCAGCAGCCGGCCATTTGAGCAGTACTTC. This sequence encodes CASSRPFEQYF.

The table lists this clonotype with a few counts. This chain links TRBV7-8 with TRBJ2-7, with 9 bases matching TRBD2. The CDR3 is made up of 15 amino acids. Trimming cost V 4 bases and J 2 bases; bases outside gene matches: 6. The germline CDR1 and CDR2 sequences are SGHVS and FQNEAQ. The DNA for the CDR3 is TGTGCCAGCAGCTCTAGCGGGATTGGAACCTACGAGCAGTACTTC. Its protein product is CASSSSGIGTYEQYF.

The chain links TRBV12-5 to TRBJ2-6, with D unclear. Germline CDR1 and CDR2: LGHNT and FRNRAP. The CDR3 is 15 amino acids. V was trimmed by 2 bases and J by 0 bases, leaving 5 bases between them. The CDR3 DNA sequence: TGTGCTAGTGGTTTGTTATTCTCTGGGGCCAACGTCCTGACTTTC. Encoded protein: CASGLLFSGANVLTF.

This clonotype was seen more than once but under ten times. The CDR3 here is CASSSRHDATGNTIYF. CDR3 nucleotides: TGTGCCAGCAGTTCCCGACACGATGCTACTGGAAACACCATATATTTT. The rearrangement uses TRBV28 and TRBJ1-3; D unresolved. Germline lookup yields CDR1 MDHEN and CDR2 SYDVKM. Deletions cut 4 bases from V and 2 bases from J, with 15 bases between. The CDR3 is 16 amino acids. Supplemented by reference TRBV28 and TRBJ1-3, the full variable domain reads DVKVTQSSRYLVKRTGEKVFLECVQDMDHENMFWYRQDPGLGLRLIYFSYDVKMKEKGDIPEGYSVSREKKERFSLILESASTNQTSMYLCASSSRHDATGNTIYFGEGSWLTVV.

There are a few counts of this clonotype. This may stem from a read error, because a much larger clone lies one nucleotide away. This chain links TRBV7-2 with TRBJ2-7; no clear D. V lost 5 bases, J lost 0 bases, and 5 bases lay in between. CDR3 length: 12 residues. CDR1 is SGHTA, CDR2 FQGNSA, per germline. The CDR3 nucleotides read TGTGCCAGCAGCGCCCCCTCCTACGAGCAGTACTTC. It yields the protein CASSAPSYEQYF. Based on the CDR3 plus reference TRBV7-2 and TRBJ2-7, the full variable domain is GAGVSQSPSNKVTEKGKDVELRCDPISGHTALYWYRQSLGQGLEFLIYFQGNSAPDKSGLPSDRFSAERTGGSVSTLTIQRTQQEDSAVYLCASSAPSYEQYFGPGTRLTVT.

The V gene is TRBV12-3 or TRBV12-4, the J gene TRBJ1-1, with TRBD1 identical over 8 bases. V trimming: 0 bases; J trimming: 5 bases; junction bases outside the gene matches: 5. This CDR3 comprises 15 residues. The DNA for the CDR3 is TGTGCCAGCAGTTTAGCTAGCAGGGGGCAGACTGAAGCTTTCTTT. It codes for CASSLASRGQTEAFF.

In this sample, this clonotype turned up many times. CDR3 bases: TGTGCCAGCACCCACCCCTTAACCGGCTACACCTTC. Translation: CASTHPLTGYTF. V gene TRBV6-6 combines with J gene TRBJ1-2; unclear D gene. Germline CDR1 and CDR2: MNHNY and SVGAGI (reference sequence). Deletions cut 7 bases from V and 8 bases from J, with 14 bases between. The CDR3 loop spans 12 amino acids.

This clonotype has more than one count but fewer than ten. The junction differs from germline at one of its ends, possibly a read error. V is TRBV15 and J is TRBJ2-1; a possible D gene is TRBD2 (5 bases). The CDR3 is 11 residues long. The germline gives CDR1 LNHNV, CDR2 YYDKDF (reference sequence). The CDR3 protein is CATSREGLLTF. The CDR3 region has the DNA TGTGCCACCAGCAGGGAAGGACTTCTTACCTTC.

The J gene is TRBJ2-1, the V gene TRBV6-6, with TRBD2 identical over 12 bases. V gave up 2 bases and J gave up 5 bases; unmatched junction bases: 10. This CDR3 has 18 amino acids. Germline assignment: CDR1 MNHNY and CDR2 SVGAGI (reference sequence). The CDR3 coding sequence is TGTGCCAGCAGTTACAGGCGACTAGCGGGAGCCATGGACAATGAGCAGTTCTTC. This sequence encodes CASSYRRLAGAMDNEQFF.